This passage covers 32 T cell receptor beta chains from one sample sequenced in a study of cytomegalovirus exposure and HLA in healthy donors. Method: immunoSEQ multiplex PCR; TCRdb's copy keeps in-frame clones and lacks some. The sample holds 90,000 to 100,000 clones; approximately 88% are singletons and the top ten take 3% to 4%. The source material was PBMCs. The origin of the receptors is a woman in her twenties or thirties in good health and CMV-seronegative.

The V gene is TRBV6-5, the J gene TRBJ2-7, with D possibly matching TRBD1 (6 bases). V was clipped by 0 bases and J by 2 bases, with 11 bases between them. The CDR3 has 15 amino acids. Germline-derived CDR1 and CDR2 are MNHEY and SVGAGI. The CDR3: CASSYSGTNTYEQYF. The DNA for the CDR3 is TGTGCCAGCAGTTACTCCGGGACAAATACCTACGAGCAGTACTTC.

V is TRBV18 and J is TRBJ2-3; TRBD1 matches 9 bases. V lost 3 bases and J lost 3; bases outside the gene matches: 4. This CDR3 contains 15 residues. The germline V gene encodes CDR1 KGHSH and CDR2 LQKENI. The CDR3 DNA reads TGTGCCAGCTCACCCCGGACAGGGGTGACAGATACGCAGTATTTT. Amino acids: CASSPRTGVTDTQYF.

The chain joins TRBV4-3 to TRBJ2-6; D might be TRBD2 (5 bases). V lost 0 bases to trimming and J lost 2 bases, with 20 bases between them. The CDR3 totals 20 residues. CDR1 LGHNA and CDR2 YSLEER come from the germline V gene. This CDR3 reads CASSQERRSVGVAGANVLTF. In nucleotides, the CDR3 is TGCGCCAGCAGCCAAGAAAGGAGGTCGGTTGGTGTTGCTGGGGCCAACGTCCTGACTTTC.

This sequence joins TRBV5-1 and TRBJ2-5; 8 bases match TRBD2. This CDR3 has 14 residues. From germline, CDR1 is SGHRS and CDR2 YFSETQ. The junction had 8 bases not matched to a gene; V was cut back by 5 bases and J by 5 bases. DNA of the CDR3: TGCGCCAGCAGTGCAAGCGGGAGCGAGGAGACCCAGTACTTC. This translates into CASSASGSEETQYF.

V is TRBV20-1 and J is TRBJ1-1; no definite D call. The CDR3 covers 11 residues. CDR1 is DFQATT, CDR2 SNEGSKA, per germline (reference sequence). V was pared by 3 bases and J by 6 bases, with 8 bases between. CDR3 region: CSASSSPEAFF. The CDR3 DNA is TGCAGTGCTAGCTCGTCTCCTGAAGCTTTCTTT.

The chain employs TRBV5-1 and TRBJ1-1, with a possible D match to TRBD1 (6 bases). This CDR3 has 15 residues. Germline V gene lookup returns CDR1 SGHRS and CDR2 YFSETQ. Trimming pared 2 bases from V and 0 bases from J, leaving 11 bases between. CDR3 amino acids: CASSFETGLNTEAFF. The CDR3 nucleotides are TGCGCCAGCAGCTTTGAGACAGGACTGAACACTGAAGCTTTCTTT.

The count of this clone is one. This chain links TRBV5-1 with TRBJ1-1; maybe TRBD1 (5 bases). Trimming pared 6 bases from V and 2 bases from J, leaving 14 bases between. CDR1 SGHRS and CDR2 YFSETQ come from the germline V gene. The CDR3 totals 14 residues. CDR3 coding DNA: TGCGCCAGCACCCTTTCCCAGGGTAACACTGAAGCTTTCTTT. It encodes CASTLSQGNTEAFF.

This chain uses TRBV27 with TRBJ1-3; D not certain. Germline V gene sequence: CDR1 MNHEY, CDR2 SMNVEV (reference sequence). Deletions cut 7 bases from V and 0 bases from J, with 13 bases between. The CDR3 totals 15 residues. The CDR3 is CASMTDPSSGNTIYF. DNA of the CDR3: TGTGCCAGCATGACGGATCCTAGCTCTGGAAACACCATATATTTT.

J is TRBJ1-2 and V is TRBV4-1, with D maybe TRBD1 (5 bases). The CDR3 totals 15 residues. Germline values: CDR1 MGHRA, CDR2 YSYEKL. Trimming left V 0 bases short and J 4 bases short, with 12 bases between. The CDR3 protein is CASSQEGLTVYGYTF. CDR3 coding DNA: TGCGCCAGCAGCCAAGAAGGCCTGACAGTCTATGGCTACACCTTC.

The genes are TRBV10-1 and TRBJ1-1; the D gene is possibly TRBD1 (6 bases). The CDR3 runs to 14 residues. CDR1 is WNHNN and CDR2 is SYGVQD in the germline V gene (reference sequence). V was trimmed by 2 bases and J by 7 bases, leaving 14 bases between them. The CDR3 region has the DNA TGCGCCAGCAGTGAGGGGACAAAGGCGGGTGAAGCTTTCTTT. This codes for CASSEGTKAGEAFF.

This clone was counted at least ten times. The chain recombines TRBV7-9 with TRBJ1-6; the D is unclear. CDR1 and CDR2 from the germline V gene are SEHNR and FQNEAQ (reference sequence). V shed 5 bases and J shed 0 bases, with 8 bases lying between them. CDR3 length equals 15 residues. The CDR3 is CASSAMSSYNSPLHF. In DNA form, the CDR3 reads TGTGCCAGCAGCGCCATGAGCTCCTATAATTCACCCCTCCACTTT.

The chain has TRBV5-1 and TRBJ2-1; D is perhaps TRBD2 (5 bases). CDR1 is SGHRS, CDR2 YFSETQ, per germline. The V gene lost 7 bases and the J gene lost 3 bases, with 17 bases spanning the gap. CDR3 length: 15 amino acids. In DNA form, the CDR3 reads TGCGCCAGCGCGGTCGAGACTATCCACTACAATGAGCAGTTCTTC. Amino acid sequence: CASAVETIHYNEQFF.

The chain carries TRBV5-1 and TRBJ2-7; 8 positions match TRBD1. There are 14 residues in the CDR3. J lost 0 bases, V lost 3 bases, and 2 bases had no gene match. Germline-derived CDR1 and CDR2 are SGHRS and YFSETQ. The CDR3 loop reads CASSSGTGSYEQYF. CDR3 bases: TGCGCCAGCAGCTCCGGGACAGGCTCCTACGAGCAGTACTTC. The full variable domain, completed using reference TRBV5-1 and TRBJ2-7, is KAGVTQTPRYLIKTRGQQVTLSCSPISGHRSVSWYQQTPGQGLQFLFEYFSETQRNKGNFPGRFSGRQFSNSRSEMNVSTLELGDSALYLCASSSGTGSYEQYFGPGTRLTVT.

The chain has TRBV9 and TRBJ1-4; D possibly corresponds to TRBD1 (5 bases). Trimming removed 1 base from V and 7 bases from J, with 14 bases in between. Germline lookup yields CDR1 SGDLS and CDR2 YYNGEE. This CDR3 comprises 15 residues. CDR3 nucleotide sequence: TGTGCCAGCAGCGTATCAGGGCTGCCTAGTGAAAAACTGTTTTTT. It specifies CASSVSGLPSEKLFF.

The CDR3 sequence is CASRLGGTRTYEQYF. In DNA form, the CDR3 reads TGTGCCAGCAGATTGGGCGGGACTCGGACCTACGAGCAGTACTTC. This rearrangement joins TRBV6-5 to TRBJ2-7; a possible D gene is TRBD2 (6 bases). Looked up from germline, CDR1 is MNHEY and CDR2 is SVGAGI. Trimming removed 6 bases from V and 2 bases from J, with 17 bases in between. The CDR3 runs 15 residues.

The chain combines TRBV5-5 with TRBJ1-2, with D unresolved. Trimming removed 3 bases from V and 0 bases from J, with 9 bases in between. This CDR3 is 14 amino acids long. CDR1 and CDR2 from the germline V gene are SGHKS and YYEKEE (reference sequence). Written as DNA, the CDR3 is TGTGCCAGCAGCTCTAGTAGTTCTAACTATGGCTACACCTTC. Protein sequence: CASSSSSSNYGYTF.

The count of this clone is one. The chain couples TRBV7-8 to TRBJ2-7, with D maybe TRBD1 (6 bases). In germline, CDR1 is SGHVS, CDR2 FQNEAQ. Trimming left V 1 base short and J 0 bases short, with 10 bases between. The CDR3 has 15 residues. CDR3 residues: CASSLGSDSSYEQYF. The CDR3 nucleotides read TGTGCCAGCAGCTTAGGGTCGGACAGCTCCTACGAGCAGTACTTC.

V is TRBV2 and J is TRBJ2-7; 13 bases map to TRBD2. CDR1 is SNHLY and CDR2 is FYNNEI in the germline V gene. The J segment lost 2 bases and the V segment lost 6 bases, leaving 4 bases of the junction unmatched. The length of the CDR3 is 15 residues. CDR3 DNA: TGTGCCAGCAGGGAACTAGCGGGAGGGCCCTACGAGCAGTACTTC. Its translation is CASRELAGGPYEQYF.

This chain uses TRBV11-2 with TRBJ2-7; the D gene is possibly TRBD1 (5 bases). The CDR3 covers 12 residues. Germline assignment: CDR1 SGHAT and CDR2 FQNNGV. V was shortened by 5 bases and J by 2 bases, with 7 bases between the two germline ends. In nucleotides, the CDR3 is TGTGCCAGCAGCAAAGGGGCCTACGAGCAGTACTTC. Translating it yields CASSKGAYEQYF.

The chain uses TRBV29-1 and TRBJ1-1; 7 positions agree with TRBD1. The germline CDR1 and CDR2 sequences are SQVTM and ANQGSEA. Losses at the gene ends were 0 bases for V and 5 bases for J; bases not matched to a gene: 6. The length of the CDR3 is 14 residues. The CDR3 bases are TGCAGCGTTGAAGAGGAGGGGGCGCGTACTGAAGCTTTCTTT. This sequence encodes CSVEEEGARTEAFF.

V usage is TRBV5-1 and J usage is TRBJ2-3; 11 bases align to TRBD2. J lost 3 bases, V lost 2 bases, and 11 bases had no gene match. The length of the CDR3 is 18 residues. CDR1 and CDR2 (germline): SGHRS, YFSETQ. Here the CDR3 reads CASSLLAGGPGGTDTQYF. The CDR3 DNA reads TGCGCCAGCAGCTTATTAGCGGGAGGGCCAGGAGGGACAGATACGCAGTATTTT.

The rearrangement uses TRBV29-1 and TRBJ2-1; 10 bases match TRBD1. Losses at the gene ends were 6 bases for V and 10 bases for J; bases not matched to a gene: 6. The CDR3 spans 12 residues. Looked up from germline, CDR1 is SQVTM and CDR2 is ANQGSEA. CDR3 nucleotide sequence: TGCAGCGTCGACAGGGGGCGCGGGGAGCAGTTCTTC. Translated: CSVDRGRGEQFF.

This chain links TRBV5-1 with TRBJ2-2; the D is unclear. Trimming removed 4 bases at V and 7 bases at J, with 17 bases between. The CDR3 spans 15 residues. Germline V gives CDR1 SGHRS, CDR2 YFSETQ. The CDR3 region has the DNA TGCGCCAGCAGCCCCGAAGGAGTCTCGTACGGGGAGCTGTTTTTT. Amino acids: CASSPEGVSYGELFF.

The chain employs TRBV11-2 and TRBJ2-7, with 7 positions matching TRBD2. The V and J ends lost 3 bases and 3 bases, in that order; junction bases with no gene match: 8. This CDR3 has 15 amino acids. Germline lookup yields CDR1 SGHAT and CDR2 FQNNGV. The CDR3 bases are TGTGCCAGCAGCTTCCAGGGAGCTAGCGGCTACGAGCAGTACTTC. It codes for CASSFQGASGYEQYF.

The V gene is TRBV5-6, the J gene TRBJ2-3; TRBD1 is a possible D gene (5 bases). This CDR3 contains 16 residues. The ends were cut back, 0 bases at V and 6 bases at J, with 17 bases in the middle. Germline assignment: CDR1 SGHDT and CDR2 YYEEEE. The CDR3 here is CASSLATRAYYDTQYF. The DNA for the CDR3 is TGTGCCAGCAGCTTGGCGACCAGGGCCTACTACGATACGCAGTATTTT.

This clone was seen a handful of times. The chain joins TRBV28 to TRBJ2-7; D is unresolved. This CDR3 is 11 amino acids long. V was trimmed by 3 bases and J by 5 bases, leaving 5 bases between them. Germline CDR1 MDHEN, CDR2 SYDVKM. In DNA form, the CDR3 reads TGTGCCAGCAGTTTCGTTAACGAGCAGTACTTC. Its translation: CASSFVNEQYF.

The chain links TRBV7-2 to TRBJ2-7; maybe TRBD2 (5 bases). The V end was cut by 5 bases, the J end by 0 bases, with 14 bases between. Germline loops: CDR1 SGHTA, CDR2 FQGNSA. The CDR3 spans 15 residues. This chain's CDR3 is CASSVWAGSSYEQYF. The CDR3 DNA sequence: TGTGCCAGCAGCGTCTGGGCGGGCAGCTCCTACGAGCAGTACTTC.

This clone was recorded only once. The V call is TRBV7-9, the J call TRBJ2-7; perhaps TRBD1 as D (7 bases). The CDR3 is 15 residues long. Looked up from germline, CDR1 is SEHNR and CDR2 is FQNEAQ (reference sequence). The V end lost 5 bases, the J end lost 3 bases, and 17 bases lay between the germline ends. CDR3 sequence: CASSPRGTALYEQYF. In DNA, the CDR3 is TGTGCCAGCAGCCCCCGGGGGACAGCTCTCTACGAGCAGTACTTC.

This clone was found a few times. The chain links TRBV2 to TRBJ1-1; D might be TRBD1 (6 bases). CDR3 length: 13 amino acids. Germline CDR1 SNHLY, CDR2 FYNNEI. Trimming left V 8 bases short and J 0 bases short, with 10 bases between. This CDR3 reads CASHGQLNTEAFF. The CDR3, as DNA: TGTGCCAGCCACGGACAGCTGAACACTGAAGCTTTCTTT.

The chain recombines TRBV6-5 with TRBJ1-2; D call uncertain. This CDR3 contains 13 residues. Germline CDR1 reads MNHEY; CDR2 reads SVGAGI. Trimming pared 2 bases from V and 7 bases from J, leaving 11 bases between. CDR3 in amino acids: CASSYPPLAGYTF. DNA for the CDR3: TGTGCCAGCAGTTACCCCCCCTTAGCTGGCTACACCTTC.

This clone was observed a few times. The chain employs TRBV4-3 and TRBJ2-5; perhaps TRBD2 as D (5 bases). The CDR3 sequence is 16 residues long. Trimming removed 1 base from V and 4 bases from J, with 16 bases in between. Germline V gene sequence: CDR1 LGHNA, CDR2 YSLEER. The CDR3 spells CASSQAVSGRGETQYF. The CDR3 coding sequence is TGCGCCAGCAGCCAAGCTGTTTCGGGTCGGGGAGAGACCCAGTACTTC.

In DNA, the CDR3 is TGTGCCAGCAGCGAGGGACAGCAGAGAGATACGCAGTATTTT. Encoded protein: CASSEGQQRDTQYF. The V and J genes are TRBV5-4 and TRBJ2-3; 7 bases fit TRBD1. The J segment lost 5 bases and the V segment lost 4 bases, leaving 7 bases of the junction unmatched. CDR1 and CDR2 from the germline V gene are SGHNT and YYREEE (reference sequence). The CDR3 extends over 14 amino acids.